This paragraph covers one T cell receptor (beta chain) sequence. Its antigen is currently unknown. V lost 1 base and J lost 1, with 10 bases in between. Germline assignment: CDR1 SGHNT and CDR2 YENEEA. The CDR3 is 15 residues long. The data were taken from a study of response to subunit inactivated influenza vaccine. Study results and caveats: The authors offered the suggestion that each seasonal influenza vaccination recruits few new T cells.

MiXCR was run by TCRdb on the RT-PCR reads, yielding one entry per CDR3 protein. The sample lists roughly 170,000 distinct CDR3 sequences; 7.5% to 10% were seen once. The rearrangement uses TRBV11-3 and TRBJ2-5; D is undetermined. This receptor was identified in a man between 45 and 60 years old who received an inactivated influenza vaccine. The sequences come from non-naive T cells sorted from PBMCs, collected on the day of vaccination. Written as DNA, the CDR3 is TGTGCCAGCAGCTTAGGTCTTGGCGTCCAAGAGACCCAGTACTTC. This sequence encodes CASSLGLGVQETQYF.